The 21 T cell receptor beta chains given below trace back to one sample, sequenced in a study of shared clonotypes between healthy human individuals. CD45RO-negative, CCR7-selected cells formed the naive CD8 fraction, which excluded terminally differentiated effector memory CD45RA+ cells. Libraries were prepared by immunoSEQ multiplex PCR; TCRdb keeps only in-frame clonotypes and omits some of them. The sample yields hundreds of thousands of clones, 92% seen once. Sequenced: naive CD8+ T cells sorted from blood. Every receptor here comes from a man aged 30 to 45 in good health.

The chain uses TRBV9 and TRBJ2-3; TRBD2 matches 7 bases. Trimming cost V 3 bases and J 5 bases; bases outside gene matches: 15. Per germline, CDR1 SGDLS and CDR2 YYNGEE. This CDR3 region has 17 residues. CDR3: CASSAGGGFHTRDTQYF. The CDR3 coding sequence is TGTGCCAGCAGCGCGGGAGGAGGGTTTCACACACGAGATACGCAGTATTTT.

The CDR3 coding sequence is TGTGCCAGCTCACGTCTAGCGGTGACCGATTACGCGAACACCGGGGAGCTGTTTTTT. It is translated as CASSRLAVTDYANTGELFF. The V and J genes are TRBV18 and TRBJ2-2; 7 bases align to TRBD2. Germline CDR1 reads KGHSH; CDR2 reads LQKENI. With V trimmed by 4 bases and J by 0 bases, 14 bases remained unmatched. The CDR3 runs 19 residues.

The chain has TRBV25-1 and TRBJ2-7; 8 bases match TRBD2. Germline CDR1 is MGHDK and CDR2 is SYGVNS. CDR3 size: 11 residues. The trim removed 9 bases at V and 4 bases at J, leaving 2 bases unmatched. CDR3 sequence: CASTSGYEQYF. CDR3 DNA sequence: TGTGCCAGTACTAGCGGATACGAGCAGTACTTC.

The DNA of the CDR3 is TGCAGCACCGTGTCTGGACAGGACTATGGCTACACCTTC. Translating gives CSTVSGQDYGYTF. The V and J genes are TRBV29-1 and TRBJ1-2; 7 bases are a match to TRBD1. The J segment lost 3 bases and the V segment lost 8 bases, leaving 9 bases of the junction unmatched. CDR1 and CDR2 (germline): SQVTM, ANQGSEA. The CDR3 is 13 amino acids.

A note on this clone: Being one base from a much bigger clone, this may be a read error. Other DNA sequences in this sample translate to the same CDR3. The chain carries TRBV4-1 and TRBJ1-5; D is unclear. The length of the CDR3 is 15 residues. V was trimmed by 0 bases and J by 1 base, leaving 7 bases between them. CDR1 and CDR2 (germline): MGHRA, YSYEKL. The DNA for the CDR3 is TGCGCCAGCAGCCAAGACATGGGGAGCAATCAGCCCCAGCATTTT. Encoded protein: CASSQDMGSNQPQHF.

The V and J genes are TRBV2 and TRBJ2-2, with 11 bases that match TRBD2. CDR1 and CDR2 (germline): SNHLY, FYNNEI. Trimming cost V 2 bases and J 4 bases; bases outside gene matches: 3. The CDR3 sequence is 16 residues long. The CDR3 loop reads CASSEFTSGSTGELFF. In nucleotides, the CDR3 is TGTGCCAGCAGTGAATTCACTAGCGGGAGCACCGGGGAGCTGTTTTTT.

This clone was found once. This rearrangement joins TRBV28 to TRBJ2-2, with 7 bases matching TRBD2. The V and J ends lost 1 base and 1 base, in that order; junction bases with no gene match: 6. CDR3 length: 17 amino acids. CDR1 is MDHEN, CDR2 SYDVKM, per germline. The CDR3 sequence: CASSLSLASGNTGELFF. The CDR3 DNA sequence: TGTGCCAGCAGTTTATCGCTAGCTAGCGGGAACACCGGGGAGCTGTTTTTT.

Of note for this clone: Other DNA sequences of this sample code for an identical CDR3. The CDR3 loop is CASIGRSYEQYF. CDR3 sequence (DNA): TGTGCCAGCATAGGCAGGTCCTACGAGCAGTACTTC. V and J are TRBV2 and TRBJ2-7, with unresolved D. Trimming stripped 7 bases from V and 1 base from J, with 8 bases between. Germline V gene data show CDR1 as SNHLY and CDR2 as FYNNEI. This CDR3 is 12 amino acids long.

CDR3 amino acids: CASSHRVGSNQPQHF. Here the CDR3 DNA reads TGTGCCAGCAGCCACAGGGTGGGTAGCAATCAGCCCCAGCATTTT. The V and J genes are TRBV7-2 and TRBJ1-5; tentative D call: TRBD1 (6 bases). Germline-derived CDR1 and CDR2 are SGHTA and FQGNSA. CDR3 length: 15 amino acids. Trimming shortened V by 5 bases and J by 0 bases, and 11 bases separated the two germline ends.

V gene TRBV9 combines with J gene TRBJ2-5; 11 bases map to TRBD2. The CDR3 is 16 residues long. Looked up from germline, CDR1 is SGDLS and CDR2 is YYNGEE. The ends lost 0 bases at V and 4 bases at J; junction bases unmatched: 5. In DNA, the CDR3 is TGTGCCAGCAGCGTAGGACTAGCGGGATCGGTAGAGACCCAGTACTTC. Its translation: CASSVGLAGSVETQYF.

CDR3 in DNA: TGTGCCAGCAGTCCACGGACAGGGGATAGTGAGCAGTTCTTC. Residues: CASSPRTGDSEQFF. The chain recombines TRBV27 with TRBJ2-1; the match to TRBD1 covers 9 bases. The CDR3 covers 14 residues. V lost 5 bases, J lost 9 bases, and 8 bases stayed unmatched. Germline CDR1 reads MNHEY; CDR2 reads SMNVEV (reference sequence).

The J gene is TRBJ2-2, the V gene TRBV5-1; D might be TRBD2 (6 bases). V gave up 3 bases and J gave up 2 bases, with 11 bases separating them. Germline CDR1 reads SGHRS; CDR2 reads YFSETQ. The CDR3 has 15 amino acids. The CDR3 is CASSSPGLNTGELFF. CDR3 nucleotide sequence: TGCGCCAGCAGCTCGCCGGGACTTAACACCGGGGAGCTGTTTTTT.

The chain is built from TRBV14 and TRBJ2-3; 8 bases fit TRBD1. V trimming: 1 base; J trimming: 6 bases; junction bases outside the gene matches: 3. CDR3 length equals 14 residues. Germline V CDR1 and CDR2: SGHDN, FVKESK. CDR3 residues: CASSQVGQGDTQYF. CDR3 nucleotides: TGTGCCAGCAGCCAAGTCGGACAGGGTGATACGCAGTATTTT.

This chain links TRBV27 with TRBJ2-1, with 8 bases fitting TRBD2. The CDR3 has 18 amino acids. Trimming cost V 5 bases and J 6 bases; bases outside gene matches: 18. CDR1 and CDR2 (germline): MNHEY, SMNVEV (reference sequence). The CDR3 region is CASSQKPGLGFSGNEQFF. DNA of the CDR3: TGTGCCAGCAGTCAAAAACCGGGACTAGGTTTCTCGGGCAATGAGCAGTTCTTC.

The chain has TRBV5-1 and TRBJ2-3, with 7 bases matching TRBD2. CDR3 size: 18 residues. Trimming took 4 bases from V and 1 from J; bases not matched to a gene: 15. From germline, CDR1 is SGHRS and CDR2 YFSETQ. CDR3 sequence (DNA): TGCGCCAGCAGCCGATTACTGGCGGGAGAGAGCCGCACAGATACGCAGTATTTT. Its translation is CASSRLLAGESRTDTQYF. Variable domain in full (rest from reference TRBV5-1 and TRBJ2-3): KAGVTQTPRYLIKTRGQQVTLSCSPISGHRSVSWYQQTPGQGLQFLFEYFSETQRNKGNFPGRFSGRQFSNSRSEMNVSTLELGDSALYLCASSRLLAGESRTDTQYFGPGTRLTVL.

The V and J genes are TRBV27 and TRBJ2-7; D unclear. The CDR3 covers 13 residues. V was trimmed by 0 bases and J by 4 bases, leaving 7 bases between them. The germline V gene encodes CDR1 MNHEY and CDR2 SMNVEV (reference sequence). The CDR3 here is CASSLSYGYEQYF. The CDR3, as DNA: TGTGCCAGCAGTTTATCTTATGGGTACGAGCAGTACTTC.

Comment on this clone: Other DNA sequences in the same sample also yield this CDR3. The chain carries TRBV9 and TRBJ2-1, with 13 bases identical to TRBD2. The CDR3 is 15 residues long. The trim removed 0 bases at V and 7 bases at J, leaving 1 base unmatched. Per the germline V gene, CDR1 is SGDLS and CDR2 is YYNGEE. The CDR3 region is CASSVGTSGSNEQFF. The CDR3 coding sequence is TGTGCCAGCAGCGTAGGGACTAGCGGGAGTAATGAGCAGTTCTTC.

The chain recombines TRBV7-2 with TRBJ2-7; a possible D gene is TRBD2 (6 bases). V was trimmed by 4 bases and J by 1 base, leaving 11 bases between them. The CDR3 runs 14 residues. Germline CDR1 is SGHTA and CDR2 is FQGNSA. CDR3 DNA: TGTGCCAGCAGCTACCGGGACTTATCCTACGAGCAGTACTTC. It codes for CASSYRDLSYEQYF.

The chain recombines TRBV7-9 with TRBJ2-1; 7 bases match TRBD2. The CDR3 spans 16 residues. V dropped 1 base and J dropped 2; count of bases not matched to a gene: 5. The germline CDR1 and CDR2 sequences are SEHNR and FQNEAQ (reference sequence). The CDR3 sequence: CASSLGSGETYNEQFF. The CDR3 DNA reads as TGTGCCAGCAGCTTAGGAAGCGGGGAGACCTACAATGAGCAGTTCTTC.

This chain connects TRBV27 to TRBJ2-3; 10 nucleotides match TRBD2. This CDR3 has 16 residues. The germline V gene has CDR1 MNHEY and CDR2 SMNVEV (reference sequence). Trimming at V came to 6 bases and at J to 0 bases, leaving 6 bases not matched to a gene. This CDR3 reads CASRILAGSSTDTQYF. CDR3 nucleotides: TGTGCCAGCAGGATACTAGCGGGGTCTAGCACAGATACGCAGTATTTT.

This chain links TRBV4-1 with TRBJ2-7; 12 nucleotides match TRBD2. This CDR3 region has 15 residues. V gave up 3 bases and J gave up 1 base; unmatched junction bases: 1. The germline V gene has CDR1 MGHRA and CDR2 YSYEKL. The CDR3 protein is CASSHLAGGSYEQYF. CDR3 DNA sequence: TGCGCCAGCAGCCACCTAGCGGGAGGGTCCTACGAGCAGTACTTC.